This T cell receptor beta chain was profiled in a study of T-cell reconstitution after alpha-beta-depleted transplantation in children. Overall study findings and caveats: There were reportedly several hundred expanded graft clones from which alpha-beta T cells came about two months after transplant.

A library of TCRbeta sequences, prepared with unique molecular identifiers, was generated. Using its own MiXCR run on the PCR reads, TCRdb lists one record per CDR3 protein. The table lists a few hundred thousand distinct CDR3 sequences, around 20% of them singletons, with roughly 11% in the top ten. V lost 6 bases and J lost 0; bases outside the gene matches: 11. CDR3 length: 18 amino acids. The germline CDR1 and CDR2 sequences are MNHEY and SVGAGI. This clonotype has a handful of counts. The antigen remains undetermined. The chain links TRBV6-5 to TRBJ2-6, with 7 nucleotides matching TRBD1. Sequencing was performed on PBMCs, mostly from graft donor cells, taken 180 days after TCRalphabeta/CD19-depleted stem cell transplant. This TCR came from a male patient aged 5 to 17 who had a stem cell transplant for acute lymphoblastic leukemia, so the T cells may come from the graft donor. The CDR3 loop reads CASRYRDSLFSGANVLTF. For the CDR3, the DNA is TGTGCCAGCAGGTACCGGGACAGCTTATTCTCTGGGGCCAACGTCCTGACTTTC.